This is a list of T cell receptor beta chains from one sample in a study of T cell responses to AZD1222 COVID-19 vaccine. The data were produced by immunoSEQ multiplex PCR, yet TCRdb's version contains in-frame clones alone and is incomplete. This sample has around 70,000 clones; roughly 78% occur once, and the top ten carry 23%. The material was peripheral blood, obtained on day 0 of MenACWY control vaccination. Every receptor here comes from an adult in good health. Each CDR3 is given with its conserved first and last residue. A D gene is named only where the DNA matches it firmly. Not all rows give a size; the values are once, few, many and, for expanded clones, a class.

cdr3_aa: CASSPRDRSAKNIQYF
cdr3_nt: TGTGCCAGCAGCCCTCGGGACAGATCAGCCAAAAACATTCAGTACTTC
v_call: TRBV7-8
d_call: TRBD1
j_call: TRBJ2-4
clone_size: NA

cdr3_aa: CASSLGQAETDTQYF
cdr3_nt: TGCGCCAGCAGCTTGGGACAGGCAGAGACAGATACGCAGTATTTT
v_call: TRBV5-1
d_call: NA
j_call: TRBJ2-3
clone_size: NA

cdr3_aa: CASSQGDRAGNYGYTF
cdr3_nt: TGCGCCAGCAGTCAGGGGGACAGGGCTGGTAACTATGGCTACACCTTC
v_call: TRBV23-1
d_call: TRBD1
j_call: TRBJ1-2
clone_size: NA

cdr3_aa: CASSSDMSSYNEQFF
cdr3_nt: TGTGCCAGCAGCTCCGATATGAGCTCTTACAATGAGCAGTTCTTC
v_call: TRBV7-6
d_call: NA
j_call: TRBJ2-1
clone_size: NA

cdr3_aa: CASSVTGLGNTEAFF
cdr3_nt: TGTGCCAGCAGCGTAACGGGACTTGGGAACACTGAAGCTTTCTTT
v_call: TRBV9
d_call: NA
j_call: TRBJ1-1
clone_size: NA

cdr3_aa: CASSLERNSYEQYF
cdr3_nt: TGTGCCAGCAGCTTGGAAAGGAACTCCTACGAGCAGTACTTC
v_call: TRBV5-5
d_call: NA
j_call: TRBJ2-7
clone_size: few

cdr3_aa: CASTPDRGINQPQHF
cdr3_nt: TGTGCCAGTACCCCGGACAGGGGGATCAATCAGCCCCAGCATTTT
v_call: TRBV19
d_call: TRBD1
j_call: TRBJ1-5
clone_size: NA

cdr3_aa: CASSRTSGGHNEQFF
cdr3_nt: TGTGCCAGCAGCCGGACTAGCGGGGGCCACAATGAGCAGTTCTTC
v_call: TRBV11-1
d_call: TRBD2
j_call: TRBJ2-1
clone_size: NA

cdr3_aa: CASSESGQRNQPQHF
cdr3_nt: TGTGCCAGCAGTGAATCCGGACAGCGCAATCAGCCCCAGCATTTT
v_call: TRBV6-1
d_call: NA
j_call: TRBJ1-5
clone_size: NA

cdr3_aa: CATLMELTQYF
cdr3_nt: TGTGCCACCTTGATGGAACTGACGCAGTATTTT
v_call: TRBV7-2
d_call: NA
j_call: TRBJ2-3
clone_size: NA

cdr3_aa: CSASGQGREAFF
cdr3_nt: TGCAGCGCATCGGGACAGGGCAGAGAAGCTTTCTTT
v_call: TRBV29-1
d_call: TRBD1
j_call: TRBJ1-1
clone_size: NA

cdr3_aa: CATSRDLRQIGSGANVLTF
cdr3_nt: TGTGCCACCAGCAGAGATCTGAGACAAATTGGGTCTGGGGCCAACGTCCTGACTTTC
v_call: TRBV15
d_call: NA
j_call: TRBJ2-6
clone_size: NA

cdr3_aa: CASSSGQGRFGGNQPQHF
cdr3_nt: TGTGCCAGCAGCAGCGGACAGGGACGATTTGGTGGCAATCAGCCCCAGCATTTT
v_call: TRBV7-3
d_call: TRBD1
j_call: TRBJ1-5
clone_size: NA

cdr3_aa: CASSPLEFSSGTVGNEQFF
cdr3_nt: TGTGCCAGCAGTCCACTCGAATTTTCTAGCGGGACCGTAGGGAATGAGCAGTTCTTC
v_call: TRBV27
d_call: TRBD2
j_call: TRBJ2-1
clone_size: NA

cdr3_aa: CASSLPNTDTQYF
cdr3_nt: TGTGCCAGCAGCTTACCCAACACAGATACGCAGTATTTT
v_call: TRBV11-2
d_call: NA
j_call: TRBJ2-3
clone_size: NA

cdr3_aa: CASSQQGGAYEQYF
cdr3_nt: TGTGCCAGCAGCCAACAAGGAGGGGCCTACGAGCAGTACTTC
v_call: TRBV3-1/TRBV3-2
d_call: NA
j_call: TRBJ2-7
clone_size: NA

cdr3_aa: CASSRAGEVSTEAFF
cdr3_nt: TGTGCCAGCAGTCGGGCAGGGGAAGTTAGCACTGAAGCTTTCTTT
v_call: TRBV25-1
d_call: NA
j_call: TRBJ1-1
clone_size: NA

cdr3_aa: CASSQTAREKLFF
cdr3_nt: TGTGCCAGCAGCCAAACCGCCCGTGAAAAACTGTTTTTT
v_call: TRBV4-2
d_call: NA
j_call: TRBJ1-4
clone_size: once

cdr3_aa: CASSFGPPESTEAFF
cdr3_nt: TGTGCCAGCAGCTTCGGACCCCCAGAGAGCACTGAAGCTTTCTTT
v_call: TRBV7-2
d_call: NA
j_call: TRBJ1-1
clone_size: NA

cdr3_aa: CASSTLGTGLGQPQHF
cdr3_nt: TGTGCCAGCAGTACCCTAGGGACAGGCCTCGGGCAGCCCCAGCATTTT
v_call: TRBV28
d_call: TRBD1
j_call: TRBJ1-5
clone_size: NA

cdr3_aa: CASSFGRVTEAFF
cdr3_nt: TGTGCCAGCAGTTTCGGGAGGGTCACTGAAGCTTTCTTT
v_call: TRBV12-3/TRBV12-4
d_call: NA
j_call: TRBJ1-1
clone_size: once

cdr3_aa: CATSDSGQGNEKLFF
cdr3_nt: TGTGCCACCAGTGATTCGGGACAGGGTAATGAAAAACTGTTTTTT
v_call: TRBV24-1
d_call: TRBD1
j_call: TRBJ1-4
clone_size: NA

cdr3_aa: CASSGQIQETQYF
cdr3_nt: TGCGCCAGCAGTGGACAGATTCAAGAGACCCAGTACTTC
v_call: TRBV10-1
d_call: NA
j_call: TRBJ2-5
clone_size: NA

cdr3_aa: CASSVSDRVPTDTQYF
cdr3_nt: TGTGCCAGCAGCGTTTCGGACAGGGTACCCACAGATACGCAGTATTTT
v_call: TRBV9
d_call: TRBD1
j_call: TRBJ2-3
clone_size: NA

cdr3_aa: CASSLAVGGPTDTQYF
cdr3_nt: TGTGCCAGCAGCTTGGCCGTGGGAGGGCCCACAGATACGCAGTATTTT
v_call: TRBV5-5
d_call: TRBD2
j_call: TRBJ2-3
clone_size: NA

cdr3_aa: CASRGDADSSPLHF
cdr3_nt: TGTGCCAGCAGGGGGGACGCAGATAGTTCACCCCTCCACTTT
v_call: TRBV6-1
d_call: NA
j_call: TRBJ1-6
clone_size: NA

cdr3_aa: CASSSPGRGEQYF
cdr3_nt: TGTGCCAGCAGTTCACCTGGGAGGGGCGAGCAGTACTTC
v_call: TRBV6-5
d_call: TRBD2
j_call: TRBJ2-7
clone_size: NA

cdr3_aa: CASSSRLAGGDTQYF
cdr3_nt: TGTGCCAGCAGCTCCAGACTAGCCGGGGGGGATACGCAGTATTTT
v_call: TRBV6-5
d_call: TRBD2
j_call: TRBJ2-3
clone_size: NA

cdr3_aa: CASSQTERELVGNYEQYF
cdr3_nt: TGTGCCAGCAGCCAAACCGAAAGGGAATTAGTGGGGAACTACGAGCAGTACTTC
v_call: TRBV3-1/TRBV3-2
d_call: NA
j_call: TRBJ2-7
clone_size: NA

cdr3_aa: CASSKFGVTDTQYF
cdr3_nt: TGTGCCAGCAGCAAATTCGGGGTCACAGATACGCAGTATTTT
v_call: TRBV7-3
d_call: NA
j_call: TRBJ2-3
clone_size: few

cdr3_aa: CASSFPNRDQPQHF
cdr3_nt: TGTGCCAGCAGTTTCCCTAACAGGGACCAGCCCCAGCATTTT
v_call: TRBV28
d_call: NA
j_call: TRBJ1-5
clone_size: NA

cdr3_aa: CASSQNSPMGYTF
cdr3_nt: TGTGCCAGCAGCCAAAACTCCCCTATGGGCTACACCTTC
v_call: TRBV3-1/TRBV3-2
d_call: NA
j_call: TRBJ1-2
clone_size: NA

cdr3_aa: CASSEWGRGGSPLHF
cdr3_nt: TGTGCCAGCAGTGAATGGGGAAGGGGAGGGTCACCCCTCCACTTT
v_call: TRBV6-1
d_call: NA
j_call: TRBJ1-6
clone_size: NA

cdr3_aa: CASSQSGRGADTQYF
cdr3_nt: TGTGCCAGCAGCCAATCGGGCAGGGGAGCAGATACGCAGTATTTT
v_call: TRBV16
d_call: NA
j_call: TRBJ2-3
clone_size: NA

cdr3_aa: CASIGGFKANYGYTF
cdr3_nt: TGTGCCAGCATCGGGGGTTTTAAAGCTAACTATGGCTACACCTTC
v_call: TRBV6-5
d_call: NA
j_call: TRBJ1-2
clone_size: NA

cdr3_aa: CASSLGQGNTEAFF
cdr3_nt: TGTGCCAGCAGCTTAGGACAGGGGAACACTGAAGCTTTCTTT
v_call: TRBV7-9
d_call: TRBD1
j_call: TRBJ1-1
clone_size: NA

cdr3_aa: CSSTERNEQFF
cdr3_nt: TGCAGCTCTACTGAGCGGAATGAGCAGTTCTTC
v_call: TRBV20-1
d_call: NA
j_call: TRBJ2-1
clone_size: few

cdr3_aa: CASSLLRGNEQFF
cdr3_nt: TGTGCCAGCAGTCTCCTGAGGGGGAATGAGCAGTTCTTC
v_call: TRBV12-3/TRBV12-4
d_call: NA
j_call: TRBJ2-1
clone_size: NA

cdr3_aa: CASSETFATDTQYF
cdr3_nt: TGTGCCAGCAGTGAAACCTTCGCCACAGATACGCAGTATTTT
v_call: TRBV6-1
d_call: NA
j_call: TRBJ2-3
clone_size: NA

cdr3_aa: CAASGDNSPLHF
cdr3_nt: TGTGCCGCCTCAGGGGATAATTCACCCCTCCACTTT
v_call: TRBV6-5
d_call: NA
j_call: TRBJ1-6
clone_size: NA

cdr3_aa: CASGTVNSPLHF
cdr3_nt: TGTGCCAGCGGGACGGTAAATTCACCCCTCCACTTT
v_call: TRBV6-5
d_call: NA
j_call: TRBJ1-6
clone_size: NA

cdr3_aa: CASKRTGDTTDTQYF
cdr3_nt: TGTGCGAGCAAGAGGACAGGGGACACCACAGATACGCAGTATTTT
v_call: TRBV7-9
d_call: TRBD1
j_call: TRBJ2-3
clone_size: NA

cdr3_aa: CAWSVLGSGGRNEQFF
cdr3_nt: TGTGCCTGGAGTGTACTTGGTAGCGGAGGGAGGAATGAGCAGTTCTTC
v_call: TRBV30
d_call: NA
j_call: TRBJ2-1
clone_size: NA